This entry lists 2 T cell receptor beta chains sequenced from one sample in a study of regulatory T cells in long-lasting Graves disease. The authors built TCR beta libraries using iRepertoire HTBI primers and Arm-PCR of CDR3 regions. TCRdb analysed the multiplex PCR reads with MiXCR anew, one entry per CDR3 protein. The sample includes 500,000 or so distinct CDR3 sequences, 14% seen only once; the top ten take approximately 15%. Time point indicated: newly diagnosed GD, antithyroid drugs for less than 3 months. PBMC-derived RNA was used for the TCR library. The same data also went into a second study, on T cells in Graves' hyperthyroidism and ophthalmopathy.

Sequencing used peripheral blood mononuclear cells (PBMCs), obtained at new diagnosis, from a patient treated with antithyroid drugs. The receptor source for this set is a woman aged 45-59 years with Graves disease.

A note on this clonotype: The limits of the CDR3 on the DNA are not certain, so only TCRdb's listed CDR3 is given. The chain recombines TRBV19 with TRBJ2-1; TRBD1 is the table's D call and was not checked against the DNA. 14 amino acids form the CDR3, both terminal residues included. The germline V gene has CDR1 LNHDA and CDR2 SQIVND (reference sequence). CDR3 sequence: CASSSGQGAVEQFF.

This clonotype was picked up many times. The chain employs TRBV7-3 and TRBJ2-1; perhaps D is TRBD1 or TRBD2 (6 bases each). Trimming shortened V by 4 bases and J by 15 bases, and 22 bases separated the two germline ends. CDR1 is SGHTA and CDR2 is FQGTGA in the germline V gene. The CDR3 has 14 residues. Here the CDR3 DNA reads TGTGCCAGCAGCTCGGCACCAGGGGTGGAGGGCCTGTTCTTC. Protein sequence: CASSSAPGVEGLFF.